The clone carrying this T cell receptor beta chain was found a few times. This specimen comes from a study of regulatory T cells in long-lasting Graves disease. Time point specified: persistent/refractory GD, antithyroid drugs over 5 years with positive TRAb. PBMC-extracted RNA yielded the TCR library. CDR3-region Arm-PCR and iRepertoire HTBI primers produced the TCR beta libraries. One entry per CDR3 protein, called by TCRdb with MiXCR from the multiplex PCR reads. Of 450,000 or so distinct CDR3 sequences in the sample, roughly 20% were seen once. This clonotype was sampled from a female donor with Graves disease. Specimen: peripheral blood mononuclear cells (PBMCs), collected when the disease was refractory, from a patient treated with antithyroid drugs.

CDR3 nucleotide sequence: TGTGCCTGGGGCGTACCCCCGACAGGGCCCCGTTGGGCCCAGTACTTC. It encodes CAWGVPPTGPRWAQYF. The chain uses TRBV30 and TRBJ2-5; TRBD1 matches 7 bases. The CDR3 covers 16 residues. With 5 bases clipped from V and 9 bases from J, the junction kept 21 bases outside the gene matches. CDR1 is GTSNPN and CDR2 is SVGIG in the germline V gene (reference sequence).